This TCR beta chain was sequenced in a study of identical twins (dated by TCRdb to 2015 to 2016). Turning to the overall study: To test whether fetal clonotypes persist, this study deep-sequenced TCR alpha and beta repertoires from monozygotic twins, from unrelated adults of various ages, and from cord blood. To rule out contamination, the twin experiments were replicated at different times with different library preparation protocols.

Notes on this clonotype: This clone's antigen is unknown. Nothing much larger sits one base from this clone, and base qualities are not available.

Points the paper makes about the study in general: Invariant T cells such as MAIT and iNKT could partly confound zero-insertion analyses, although diverse VJ usage argued against such confounding for most clonotypes. Because the same donors could not be followed over many years, conclusions were based on cross-sectional statistical analysis. In monozygotic twins, recombination models systematically underestimated out-of-frame TCR alpha sharing, but the models matched the sharing seen between unrelated individuals. In beta out-of-frame sequences, excess twin sharing was weaker, because having fewer shared sequences lowered the signal-to-noise ratio. Compared with coincidental sharing between unrelated individuals, out-of-frame TCR alpha sequences shared between twins showed an excess of sequences with low generation probability. Fewer insertions were carried by abundant cord blood beta clonotypes, a similar but weaker trend appeared in young adult naive repertoires, and no such trend appeared in memory repertoires.

Every donor was a healthy Caucasian. The twin cohort consisted of three pairs of female monozygotic twins, all aged about 18 to 29 years. CD4+ and CD8+ T cell populations were isolated with positive isolation kits from Invitrogen. After removal of 0 bases from V and 0 bases from J, the junction retains 6 bases not matched to a gene. Looking up the germline V gene yields CDR1 SGHRS and CDR2 YFSETQ. Measured from the cysteine to the phenylalanine, the CDR3 is 17 residues long. Of all the DNA, just the CDR3 is kept, 51 bases in frame from base 1. Library creation used 5' RACE. For sequencing, an Illumina HiSeq 2000 was employed. A universal primer binding site was introduced by template switching, and a unique molecular identifier was present in the final cDNA, enabling accurate counting of TCR cDNA molecules. First-strand cDNA for TCR alpha and beta chains was synthesized from specific primers in the conserved constant-segment region. To control for contamination, every cDNA library was double barcoded, receiving both a SMART-Mk sample barcode and Illumina barcodes. Two successive PCR steps introduced TruSeq adapter sequences along with Illumina sample barcodes. The Illumina HiSeq platform was used with custom primers to sequence TCR alpha and beta cDNA libraries. As for how the authors treated the data: MiGEC processed the raw reads to extract unique molecular identifiers, while MiXCR was used to determine the CDR3 positions. Recombination models were inferred per individual with the repgenHMM and IGoR tools using an EM algorithm. The tcR package in R was used for shared clonotype analysis, with sharing normalized by the product of cloneset sizes. To study raw recombination without the effects of thymic and clonal selection, out-of-frame nonproductive sequences were analyzed. TCRdb handled the public reads itself, with Q25 trimming in fastp and clone calling in MiXCR, and kept productive beta chains. Identical CDR3 proteins give one entry, which carries the most common genes and DNA. For this entry, the V and J calls and clone size follow TCRdb and not the study's own pipeline. The sample includes a few hundred thousand distinct CDR3 sequences, with around 15% observed a single time. The ten largest clonotypes hold about 0.47% of the sample.

These data are also associated with another study on yellow fever vaccine responses in identical twins. Drawing on the second study: The T cell response to vaccination in identical twins was reported by the authors to appear partly convergent and partly personalized. The study precisely tracked vaccine-responding T cell clones in identical twins.

This chain joins TRBV5-1 to TRBJ2-1; 7 bases in the junction line up with TRBD1. The sequence was collected from a woman aged 18 to 35 in good health. The sample was CD4+ T cells sorted from blood. In nucleotide form, the sequence is TGCGCCAGCAGCTTGGAGGGGACAGACAACTCCTACAATGAGCAGTTCTTC. It encodes CASSLEGTDNSYNEQFF.